The present TCR beta chain was sequenced within a study of blood T cell repertoires in COVID-19. Study-level information: COVID-19 samples collected from the United States, Italy and Spain covered acute and convalescent phases. The cDNA or gDNA used as material had been derived from T cells, B-cell-depleted T cells, or PBMCs.

As originally analysed: By means of reference gene primer amplification, nucleated cell counts were estimated. Profiling relied on immunoSEQ multiplex PCR, and the TCRdb table lists in-frame clones only, not all of them. D and trimming come from the DNA, and the V and J calls and clone size come from that table. The sample lists 250,000 to 300,000 clones, roughly nine tenths occurring once. CDR1 and CDR2 from the germline V gene are SGHNT and YYREEE (reference sequence). V was trimmed by 2 bases and J by 1 base, leaving 6 bases between them. The CDR3 is 13 amino acids. The V call is TRBV5-4, the J call TRBJ2-5; D remains unclear. The sequence derives from a woman aged 25 to 39 with COVID-19, enrolled during active disease. Sequenced input: peripheral blood. CDR3 nucleotides: TGTGCCAGCAGCTTTCCGGGCCAAGAGACCCAGTACTTC. Its protein product is CASSFPGQETQYF.